These 7 T cell receptor beta chains were all obtained from the same sample, sequenced in a study of molecular identifiers for immune sequencing clone quantification. TCRdb reprocessed the PCR reads with MiXCR, giving one entry per CDR3 protein. Here the sample spans a few hundred thousand distinct CDR3 sequences, roughly 24% being singletons. The sample consisted of naive CD8+ T cells from blood, with Jurkat cell RNA spiked in. The subset denotes: FACS-sorted CD8+CD4-CCR7+CD45RA+ naive T cells. These receptors were collected from a human donor in good health. Some libraries in this study had Jurkat cell RNA spiked in.

There are many counts of this clonotype. In nucleotides, the CDR3 is TGCAGTGCTAGAAACGGGGACACAGATACGCAGTATTTT. Amino acids: CSARNGDTDTQYF. This chain uses TRBV20-1 with TRBJ2-3; D may be TRBD2 (5 bases). This CDR3 is built from 13 residues. CDR1 and CDR2 from the germline V gene are DFQATT and SNEGSKA (reference sequence). Trimming cost V 2 bases and J 2 bases, with 8 bases left between them.

This clonotype was picked up a small number of times. V usage is TRBV12-3 or TRBV12-4 and J usage is TRBJ1-1; possible D gene TRBD1, 5 bases. Between the trimmed V and J ends, which lost 3 bases and 6 bases, there was a span of 11 bases. The CDR3 is 13 residues long. CDR3 coding DNA: TGTGCCAGCAGTTTTCGGCTGGGGGCTGAAGCTTTCTTT. Translating it yields CASSFRLGAEAFF.

This clonotype has a handful of counts. V usage is TRBV7-9 and J usage is TRBJ2-1, with 14 bases matching TRBD2. The CDR3 is 18 amino acids. The germline V gene has CDR1 SEHNR and CDR2 FQNEAQ (reference sequence). V gave up 8 bases and J gave up 8 bases; unmatched junction bases: 17. The DNA for the CDR3 is TGTGCCAGCCCCGGGCCGGGGGGACTAGCGGGAGTTGGCGATGAGCAGTTCTTC. Its protein is CASPGPGGLAGVGDEQFF.

This chain joins TRBV6-5 and TRBJ2-7; 8 positions match TRBD1. The CDR3 sequence is 15 residues long. The V gene end was trimmed by 5 bases and the J gene end by 7 bases; junction bases not matched to a gene: 13. Germline V lookup: CDR1 MNHEY, CDR2 SVGAGI. CDR3 sequence: CASSRSDRALEEQYF. DNA of the CDR3: TGTGCCAGCAGTCGTTCGGACAGGGCCCTTGAGGAGCAGTACTTC.

Ten or more counts support this clonotype. The chain combines TRBV21-1 with TRBJ1-5; whether TRBD1, the table's D call, matches the DNA was not checked. TRBV21-1 is described as a pseudogene. The CDR3 runs to 20 residues. The CDR3 DNA reads as TGTGCCAGCAGCGTAAGGCGGAAGGGGAGACAGGGGGCGATCCCGCAGCCCCAGCATTTT. It yields the protein CASSVRRKGRQGAIPQPQHF.

The chain combines TRBV2 with TRBJ2-7, with 7 nucleotides matching TRBD1. Looked up from germline, CDR1 is SNHLY and CDR2 is FYNNEI. CDR3 length: 15 residues. Trimming removed 3 bases from V and 3 bases from J; junction bases left unmatched: 8. This CDR3 is CASSDETGTNYEQYF. The CDR3 nucleotides are TGTGCCAGCAGTGATGAGACAGGGACCAACTACGAGCAGTACTTC. Full variable domain (remainder filled in from reference TRBV2 and TRBJ2-7): EPEVTQTPSHQVTQMGQEVILRCVPISNHLYFYWYRQILGQKVEFLVSFYNNEISEKSEIFDDQFSVERPDGSNFTLKIRSTKLEDSAMYFCASSDETGTNYEQYFGPGTRLTVT.

This chain uses TRBV9 with TRBJ2-3; TRBD2 might be the D (6 bases). Germline CDR1 SGDLS, CDR2 YYNGEE. CDR3 length: 15 amino acids. V was shortened by 2 bases and J by 3 bases, with 13 bases between the two germline ends. The CDR3 spells CASSVGGSDTDTQYF. Here the CDR3 DNA reads TGTGCCAGCAGCGTTGGAGGGAGCGATACAGATACGCAGTATTTT. Full variable domain (outside the CDR3, taken from reference TRBV9 and TRBJ2-3): DSGVTQTPKHLITATGQRVTLRCSPRSGDLSVYWYQQSLDQGLQFLIQYYNGEERAKGNILERFSAQQFPDLHSELNLSSLELGDSALYFCASSVGGSDTDTQYFGPGTRLTVL.